This entry lists 2 T cell receptor beta chains sequenced from one sample in a study of T cell responses to AZD1222 COVID-19 vaccine (dated by TCRdb to about 2021). The library was produced with the immunoSEQ multiplex PCR assay. The source is immuneACCESS, and TCRdb retained only in-frame sequences with V and J called. Part of the clones is not carried over; for the studies checked, unresolved V genes explain less than half of this, and the remainder is unexplained. A total of about 120,000 clones appear in this sample, 87% of them only once. Of the sample, under 3% is held by the ten largest clones. The meaning of the sample's time point label: about 28 days (+/-7) after the second vaccine dose. Specimen: peripheral blood, collected 28 days after the second AZD1222 dose. The source is an adult who received the AZD1222 COVID-19 vaccine.

This chain connects TRBV5-1 to TRBJ2-3; 11 positions agree with TRBD2. This CDR3 spans 20 amino acids. The junction had 14 bases not matched to a gene; V was cut back by 0 bases and J by 2 bases. Germline V lookup: CDR1 SGHRS, CDR2 YFSETQ. The CDR3 region is CASSLAGRLAGGLTTDTQYF. CDR3 sequence (DNA): TGCGCCAGCAGCTTGGCCGGAAGGCTAGCGGGGGGCCTTACCACAGATACGCAGTATTTT. Combining the CDR3 with reference TRBV5-1 and TRBJ2-3 gives the whole variable domain KAGVTQTPRYLIKTRGQQVTLSCSPISGHRSVSWYQQTPGQGLQFLFEYFSETQRNKGNFPGRFSGRQFSNSRSEMNVSTLELGDSALYLCASSLAGRLAGGLTTDTQYFGPGTRLTVL.

This clone was detected a few times. This rearrangement joins TRBV6-5 to TRBJ1-5; perhaps TRBD1 as D (6 bases). The CDR3 consists of 15 residues. The V gene lost 0 bases and the J gene lost 5 bases, with 11 bases spanning the gap. The germline V gene encodes CDR1 MNHEY and CDR2 SVGAGI. The CDR3 is CASSYSMGAYQPQHF. The CDR3 DNA follows: TGTGCCAGCAGTTACTCGATGGGGGCCTATCAGCCCCAGCATTTT.